The clone carrying this T cell receptor beta chain came up many times. The target antigen is unknown. A J-beta primer mix and a sample-barcoded 5' primer were used in a second PCR of about 7 to 12 cycles. TCRdb re-called the 5' RACE reads with MiXCR, one entry per CDR3 protein. The table includes approximately 810,000 distinct CDR3 sequences, around 26% detected once. This CDR3 has 12 amino acids. V lost 3 bases and J lost 3, with 2 bases in between. CDR1 and CDR2 from the germline V gene are SGHTA and FQGNSA. The data are from a study of blood T cells in healthy people across ages. The study's findings and limits: It was found that TCR beta diversity correlated strongly with the percentage of naive T cells.

The study drew donors from healthy Caucasian individuals in Russia aged about 6 to 90. Total RNA, at least 6 micrograms per sample, was extracted from PBMCs. Sequenced material: blood. The receptor's source is a woman aged 80 or older in good health. The V gene is TRBV7-2, the J gene TRBJ2-2; D remains unclear. CDR3 sequence reads: CASSFYTGELFF. CDR3 bases: TGTGCCAGCAGCTTTTACACCGGGGAGCTGTTTTTT.